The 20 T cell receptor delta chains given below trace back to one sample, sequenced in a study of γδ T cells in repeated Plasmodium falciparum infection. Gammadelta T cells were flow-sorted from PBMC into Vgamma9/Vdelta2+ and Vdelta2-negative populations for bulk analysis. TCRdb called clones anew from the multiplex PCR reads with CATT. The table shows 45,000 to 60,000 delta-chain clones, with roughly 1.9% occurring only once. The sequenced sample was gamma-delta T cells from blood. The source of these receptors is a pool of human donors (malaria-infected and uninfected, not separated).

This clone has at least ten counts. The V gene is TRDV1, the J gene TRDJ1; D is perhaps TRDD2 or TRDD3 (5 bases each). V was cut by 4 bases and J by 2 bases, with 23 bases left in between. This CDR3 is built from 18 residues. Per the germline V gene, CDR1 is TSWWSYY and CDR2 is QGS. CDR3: CALGGLPSLLDPTDKLIF. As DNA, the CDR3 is TGTGCTCTTGGGGGGCTTCCGTCCCTACTGGATCCAACCGATAAACTCATCTTT.

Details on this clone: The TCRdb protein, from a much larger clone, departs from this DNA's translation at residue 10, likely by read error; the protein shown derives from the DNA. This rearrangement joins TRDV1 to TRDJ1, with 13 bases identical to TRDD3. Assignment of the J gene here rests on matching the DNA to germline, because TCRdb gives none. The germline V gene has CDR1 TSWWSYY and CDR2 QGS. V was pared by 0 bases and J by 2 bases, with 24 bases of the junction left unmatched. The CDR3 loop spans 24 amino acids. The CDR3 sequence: CALGELFSFLPIGYWGIRTDKLIF. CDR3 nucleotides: TGTGCTCTTGGGGAACTTTTTTCCTTCCTGCCAATTGGGTACTGGGGGATACGTACCGATAAACTCATCTTT.

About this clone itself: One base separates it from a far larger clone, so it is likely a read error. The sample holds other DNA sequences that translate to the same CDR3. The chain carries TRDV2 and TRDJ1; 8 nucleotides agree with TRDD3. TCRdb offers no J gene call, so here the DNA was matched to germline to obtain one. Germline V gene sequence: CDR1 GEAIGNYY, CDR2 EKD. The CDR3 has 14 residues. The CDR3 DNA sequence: TGTGCCTGTGACACCGTTGGGGGATCCGACAAACTCATCTTT. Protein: CACDTVGGSDKLIF.

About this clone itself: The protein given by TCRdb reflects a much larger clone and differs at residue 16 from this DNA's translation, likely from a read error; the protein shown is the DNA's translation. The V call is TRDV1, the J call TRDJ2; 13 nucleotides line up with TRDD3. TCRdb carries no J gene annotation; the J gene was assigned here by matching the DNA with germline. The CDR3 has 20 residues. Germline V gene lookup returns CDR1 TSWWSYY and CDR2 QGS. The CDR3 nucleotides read TGTGCTCTTGGCCTCCTCCGCGGAGGTACTGGGGGATACGCGACAGTACAACTCTTCTTT. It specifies CALGLLRGGTGGYATVQLFF.

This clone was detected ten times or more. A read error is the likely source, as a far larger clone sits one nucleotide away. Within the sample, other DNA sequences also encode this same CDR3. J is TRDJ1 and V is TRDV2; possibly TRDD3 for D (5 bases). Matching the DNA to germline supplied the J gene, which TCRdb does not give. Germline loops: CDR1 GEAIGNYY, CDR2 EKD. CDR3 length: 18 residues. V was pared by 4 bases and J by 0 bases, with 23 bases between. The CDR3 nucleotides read TGTGCCTGTGATACCGTCGACGGGATTAAACGGTACACCGATAAACTCATCTTT. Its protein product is CACDTVDGIKRYTDKLIF.

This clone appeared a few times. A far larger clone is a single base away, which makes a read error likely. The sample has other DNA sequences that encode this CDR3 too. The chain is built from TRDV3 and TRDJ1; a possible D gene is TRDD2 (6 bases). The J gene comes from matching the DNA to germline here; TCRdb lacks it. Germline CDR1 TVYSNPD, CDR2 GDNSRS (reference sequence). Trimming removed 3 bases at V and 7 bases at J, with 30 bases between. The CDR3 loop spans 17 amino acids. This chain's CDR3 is CALPVPFHPSHRGKLIF. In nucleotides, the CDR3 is TGTGCCTTACCGGTTCCCTTCCATCCGTCCCATAGAGGTAAACTCATCTTT.

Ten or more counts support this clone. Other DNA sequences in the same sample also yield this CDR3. In DNA form, the CDR3 reads TGTGCTCTTGGGGACCGGCCTTCCTACGGAGTATTTTACTGGGGGCCTTGGGGGTCAGTGTACACCGATAAACTCATCTTT. Amino acids: CALGDRPSYGVFYWGPWGSVYTDKLIF. This chain uses TRDV1 with TRDJ1; D possibly corresponds to TRDD2 (9 bases). Trimming stripped 3 bases from V and 0 bases from J, with 47 bases between. This CDR3 is built from 27 residues. The germline V gene encodes CDR1 TSWWSYY and CDR2 QGS.

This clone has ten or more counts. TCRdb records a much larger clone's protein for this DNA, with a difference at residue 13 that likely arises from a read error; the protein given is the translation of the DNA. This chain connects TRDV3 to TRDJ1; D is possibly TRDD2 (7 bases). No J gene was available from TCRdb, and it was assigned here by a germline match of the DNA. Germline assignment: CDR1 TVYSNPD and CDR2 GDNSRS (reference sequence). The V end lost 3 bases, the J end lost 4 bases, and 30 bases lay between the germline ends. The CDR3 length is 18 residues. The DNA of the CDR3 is TGTGCCTTGAATTTTCCTACGTGGTGGGGGGCGTACATCGATAAACTCATCTTT. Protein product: CALNFPTWWGAYIDKLIF.

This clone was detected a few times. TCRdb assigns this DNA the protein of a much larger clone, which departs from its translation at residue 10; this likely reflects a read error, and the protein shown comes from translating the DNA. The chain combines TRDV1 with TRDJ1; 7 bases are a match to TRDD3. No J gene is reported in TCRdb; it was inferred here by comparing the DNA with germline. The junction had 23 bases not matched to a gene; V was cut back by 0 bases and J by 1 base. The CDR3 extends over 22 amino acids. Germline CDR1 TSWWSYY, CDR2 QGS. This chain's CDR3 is CALGELTPRDLTLGASTDKLIF. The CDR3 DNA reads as TGTGCTCTTGGGGAACTTACCCCCCGGGACCTAACGCTGGGGGCCAGCACCGATAAACTCATCTTT.

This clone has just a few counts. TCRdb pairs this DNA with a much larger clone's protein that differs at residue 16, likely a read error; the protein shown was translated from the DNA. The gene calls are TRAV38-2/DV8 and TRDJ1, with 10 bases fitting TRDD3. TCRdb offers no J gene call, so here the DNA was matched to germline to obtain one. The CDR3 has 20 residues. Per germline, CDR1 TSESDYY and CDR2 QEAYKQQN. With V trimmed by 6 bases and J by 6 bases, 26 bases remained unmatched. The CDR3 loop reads CAYKGPRYWGILPDTNKLIF. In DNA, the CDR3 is TGTGCTTATAAAGGGCCCCGCTACTGGGGGATCCTTCCCGATACCAATAAACTCATCTTT.

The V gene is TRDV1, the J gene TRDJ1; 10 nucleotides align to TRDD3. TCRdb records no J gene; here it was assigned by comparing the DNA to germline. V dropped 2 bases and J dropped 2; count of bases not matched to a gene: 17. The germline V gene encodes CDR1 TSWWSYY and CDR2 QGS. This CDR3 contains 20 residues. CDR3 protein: CALGESSYVWGIIRTDKLIF. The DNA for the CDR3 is TGTGCTCTTGGGGAATCCTCCTACGTCTGGGGGATAATAAGGACCGATAAACTCATCTTT.

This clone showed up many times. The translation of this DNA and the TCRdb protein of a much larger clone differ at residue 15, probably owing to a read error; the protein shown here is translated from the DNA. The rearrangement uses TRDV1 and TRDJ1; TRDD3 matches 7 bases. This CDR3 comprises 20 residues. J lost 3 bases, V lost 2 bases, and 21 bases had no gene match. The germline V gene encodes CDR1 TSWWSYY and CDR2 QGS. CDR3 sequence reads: CALGESAYLILGIYADKLIF. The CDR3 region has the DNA TGTGCTCTTGGGGAATCGGCCTACCTTATACTGGGGATCTACGCCGATAAACTCATCTTT.

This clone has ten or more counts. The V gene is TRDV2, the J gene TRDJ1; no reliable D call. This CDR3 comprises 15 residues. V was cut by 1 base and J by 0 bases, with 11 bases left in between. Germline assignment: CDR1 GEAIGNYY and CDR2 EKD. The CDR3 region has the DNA TGTGCCTGTGACACGATAGGGAAGTACACCGATAAACTCATCTTT. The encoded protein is CACDTIGKYTDKLIF.

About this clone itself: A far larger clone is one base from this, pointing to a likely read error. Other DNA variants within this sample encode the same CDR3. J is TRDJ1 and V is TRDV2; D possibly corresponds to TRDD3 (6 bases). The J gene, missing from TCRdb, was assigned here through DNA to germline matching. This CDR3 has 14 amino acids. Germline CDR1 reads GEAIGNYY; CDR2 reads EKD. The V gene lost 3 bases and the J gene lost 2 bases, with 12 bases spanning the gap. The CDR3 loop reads CACDSLGTTDKLIF. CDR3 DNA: TGTGCCTGTGACTCACTGGGTACTACCGATAAACTCATCTTT.

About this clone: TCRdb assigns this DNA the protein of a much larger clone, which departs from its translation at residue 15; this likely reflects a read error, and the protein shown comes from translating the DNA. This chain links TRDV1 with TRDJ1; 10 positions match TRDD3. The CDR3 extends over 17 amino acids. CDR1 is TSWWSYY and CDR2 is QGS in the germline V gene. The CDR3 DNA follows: TGTGCTCTTGGGGAAGGAGTAGGGGGATACGATAGAGATAAACCCATCTTT. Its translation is CALGEGVGGYDRDKPIF.

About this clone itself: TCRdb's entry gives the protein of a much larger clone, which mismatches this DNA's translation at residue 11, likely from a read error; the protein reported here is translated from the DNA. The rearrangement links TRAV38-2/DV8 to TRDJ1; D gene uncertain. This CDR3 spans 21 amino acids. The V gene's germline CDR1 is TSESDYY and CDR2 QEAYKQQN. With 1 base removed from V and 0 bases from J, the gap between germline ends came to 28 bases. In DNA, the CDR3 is TGTGCTTATAGGAGCTCCGCTTTATGCCTCCGTACATCCAGCTACACCGATAAACTCATCTTT. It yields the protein CAYRSSALCLRTSSYTDKLIF.

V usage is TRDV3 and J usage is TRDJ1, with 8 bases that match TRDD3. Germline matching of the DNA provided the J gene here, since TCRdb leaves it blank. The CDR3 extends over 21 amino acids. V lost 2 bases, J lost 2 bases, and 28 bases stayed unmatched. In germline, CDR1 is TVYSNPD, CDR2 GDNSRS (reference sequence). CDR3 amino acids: CAFGSSPVRTGGIIRTDKLIF. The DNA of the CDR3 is TGTGCCTTTGGATCTTCCCCCGTCCGTACTGGGGGGATAATAAGGACCGATAAACTCATCTTT.

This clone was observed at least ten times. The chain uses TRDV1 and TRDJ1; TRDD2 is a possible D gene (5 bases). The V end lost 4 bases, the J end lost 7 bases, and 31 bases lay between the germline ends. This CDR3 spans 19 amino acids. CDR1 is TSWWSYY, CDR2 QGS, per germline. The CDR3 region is CALGGKGTYAQPSTPKLIF. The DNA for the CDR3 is TGTGCTCTTGGGGGGAAAGGGACCTACGCCCAACCGTCTACCCCTAAACTCATCTTT.

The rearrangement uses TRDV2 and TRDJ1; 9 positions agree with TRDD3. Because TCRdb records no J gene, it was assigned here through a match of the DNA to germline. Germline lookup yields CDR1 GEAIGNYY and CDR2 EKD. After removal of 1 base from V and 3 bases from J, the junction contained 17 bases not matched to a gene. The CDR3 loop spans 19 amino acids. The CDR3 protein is CACDTHPRILGEHPDKLIF. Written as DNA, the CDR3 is TGTGCCTGTGACACGCATCCCCGAATACTGGGGGAGCACCCCGATAAACTCATCTTT.

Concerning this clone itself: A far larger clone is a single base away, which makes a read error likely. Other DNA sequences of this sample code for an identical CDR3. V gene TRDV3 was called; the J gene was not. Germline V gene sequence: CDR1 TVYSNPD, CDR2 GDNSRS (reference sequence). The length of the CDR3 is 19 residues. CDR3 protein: CAFHPSPPNVRDRLGKLIF. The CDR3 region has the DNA TGTGCGTTCCACCCCTCTCCACCGAACGTACGGGATCGTTTGGGTAAACTCATTTTT.